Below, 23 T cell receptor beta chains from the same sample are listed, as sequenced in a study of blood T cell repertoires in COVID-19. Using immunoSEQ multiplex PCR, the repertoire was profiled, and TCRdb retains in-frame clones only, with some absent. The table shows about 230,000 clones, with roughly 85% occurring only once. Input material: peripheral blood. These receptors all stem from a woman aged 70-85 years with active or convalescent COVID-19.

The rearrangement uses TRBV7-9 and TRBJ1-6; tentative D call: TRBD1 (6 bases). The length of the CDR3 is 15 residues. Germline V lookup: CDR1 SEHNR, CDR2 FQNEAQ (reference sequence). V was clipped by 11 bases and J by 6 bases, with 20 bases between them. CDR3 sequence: CAGHAGDASNSPLHF. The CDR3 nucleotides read TGTGCCGGACACGCAGGGGACGCCTCTAATTCACCCCTCCACTTT.

CDR3 coding DNA: TGTGCCAGCAGCCGCGACAGGGCGGGTGGCTACACCTTC. Protein sequence: CASSRDRAGGYTF. The chain is built from TRBV11-1 and TRBJ1-2, with 7 bases lining up with TRBD1. J gave up 7 bases and V 5 bases, and 7 bases lay outside the gene matches. CDR1 is SGHAT, CDR2 FQDESV, per germline (reference sequence). The CDR3 has 13 amino acids. Drawing the rest from reference TRBV11-1 and TRBJ1-2, the complete variable domain is EAEVAQSPRYKITEKSQAVAFWCDPISGHATLYWYRQILGQGPELLVQFQDESVVDDSQLPKDRFSAERLKGVDSTLKIQPAELGDSAMYLCASSRDRAGGYTFGSGTRLTVV.

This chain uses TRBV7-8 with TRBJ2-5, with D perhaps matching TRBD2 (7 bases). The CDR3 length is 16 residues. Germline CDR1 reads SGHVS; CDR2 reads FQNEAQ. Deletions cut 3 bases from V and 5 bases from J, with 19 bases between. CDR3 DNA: TGTGCCAGCAGCTTGTATGGGGGGGGGCCGGGTGAGACCCAGTACTTC. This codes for CASSLYGGGPGETQYF.

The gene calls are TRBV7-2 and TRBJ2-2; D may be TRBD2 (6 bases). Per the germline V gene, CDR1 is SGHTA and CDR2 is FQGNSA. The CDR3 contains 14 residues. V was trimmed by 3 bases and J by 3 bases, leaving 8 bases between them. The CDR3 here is CASSLGLDTGELFF. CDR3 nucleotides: TGTGCCAGCAGCTTGGGACTTGACACCGGGGAGCTGTTTTTT.

This CDR3 reads CASSLFGQGGEKLFF. CDR3 DNA: TGTGCCAGCAGCTTATTTGGCCAGGGCGGCGAAAAACTGTTTTTT. This chain links TRBV13 with TRBJ1-4; the D gene is possibly TRBD1 (5 bases). V dropped 2 bases and J dropped 8 bases, with 15 bases sitting between them. Germline CDR1 reads PRHDT; CDR2 reads FYEKMQ (reference sequence). This CDR3 spans 15 amino acids.

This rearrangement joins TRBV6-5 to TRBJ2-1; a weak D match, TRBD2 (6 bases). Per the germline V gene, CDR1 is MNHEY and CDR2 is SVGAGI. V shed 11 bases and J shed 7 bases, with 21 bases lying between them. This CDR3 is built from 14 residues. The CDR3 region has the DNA TGTGCCTCTTGGAGGGGCGTAACGGGTAATGAGCAGTTCTTC. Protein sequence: CASWRGVTGNEQFF.

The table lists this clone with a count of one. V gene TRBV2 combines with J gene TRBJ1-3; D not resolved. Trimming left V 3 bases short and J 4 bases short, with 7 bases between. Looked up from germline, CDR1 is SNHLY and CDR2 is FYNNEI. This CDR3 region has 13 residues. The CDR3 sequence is CASSEGRGNTIYF. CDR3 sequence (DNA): TGTGCCAGCAGTGAGGGCAGAGGAAACACCATATATTTT.

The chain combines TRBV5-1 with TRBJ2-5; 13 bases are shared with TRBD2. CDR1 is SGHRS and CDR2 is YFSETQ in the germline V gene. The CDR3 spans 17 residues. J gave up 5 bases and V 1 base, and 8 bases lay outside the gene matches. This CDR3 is CASSLPGTSGAGETQYF. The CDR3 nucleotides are TGCGCCAGCAGCTTGCCCGGGACTAGCGGGGCCGGGGAGACCCAGTACTTC. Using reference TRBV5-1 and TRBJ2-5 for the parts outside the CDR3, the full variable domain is KAGVTQTPRYLIKTRGQQVTLSCSPISGHRSVSWYQQTPGQGLQFLFEYFSETQRNKGNFPGRFSGRQFSNSRSEMNVSTLELGDSALYLCASSLPGTSGAGETQYFGPGTRLLVL.

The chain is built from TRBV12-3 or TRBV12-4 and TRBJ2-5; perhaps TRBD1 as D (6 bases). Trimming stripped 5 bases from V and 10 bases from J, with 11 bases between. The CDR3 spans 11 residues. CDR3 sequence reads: CASSPWGLQYF. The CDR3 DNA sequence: TGTGCCAGCAGTCCGTGGGGGCTCCAGTACTTC.

This chain's CDR3 is CAISAQGNLNTGELFF. DNA of the CDR3: TGTGCCATCAGTGCTCAGGGCAATTTGAACACCGGGGAGCTGTTTTTT. The chain carries TRBV10-3 and TRBJ2-2; D might be TRBD1 (5 bases). This CDR3 region has 16 residues. With 4 bases removed from V and 1 base from J, the gap between germline ends came to 13 bases. In germline, CDR1 is ENHRY, CDR2 SYGVKD.

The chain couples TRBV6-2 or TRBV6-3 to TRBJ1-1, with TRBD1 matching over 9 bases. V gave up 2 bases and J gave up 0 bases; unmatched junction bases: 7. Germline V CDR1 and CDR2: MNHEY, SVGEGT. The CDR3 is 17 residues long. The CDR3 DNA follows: TGTGCCAGCAGTTACGAAGTGGGACAGGGTATGAACACTGAAGCTTTCTTT. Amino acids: CASSYEVGQGMNTEAFF.

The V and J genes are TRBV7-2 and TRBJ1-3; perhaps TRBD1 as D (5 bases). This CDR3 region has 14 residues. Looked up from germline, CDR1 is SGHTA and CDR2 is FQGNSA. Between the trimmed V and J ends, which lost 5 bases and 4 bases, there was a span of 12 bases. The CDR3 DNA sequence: TGTGCCAGCAGCAAAGGGGATTACGGAAACACCATATATTTT. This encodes CASSKGDYGNTIYF.

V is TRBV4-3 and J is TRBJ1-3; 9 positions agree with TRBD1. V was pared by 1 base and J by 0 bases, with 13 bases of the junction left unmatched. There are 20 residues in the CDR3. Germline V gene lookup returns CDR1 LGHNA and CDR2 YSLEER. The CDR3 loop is CASSQGETGTGYNSGNTIYF. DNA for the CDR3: TGCGCCAGCAGCCAAGGCGAAACCGGGACAGGGTACAACTCTGGAAACACCATATATTTT.

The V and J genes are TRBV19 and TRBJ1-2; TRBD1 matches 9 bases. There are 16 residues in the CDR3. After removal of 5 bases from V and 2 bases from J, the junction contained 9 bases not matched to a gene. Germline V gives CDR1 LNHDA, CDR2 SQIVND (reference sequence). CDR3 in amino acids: CASSSRNRGRNYGYTF. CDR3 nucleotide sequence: TGTGCCAGTAGTTCCCGGAACAGGGGGCGCAACTATGGCTACACCTTC.

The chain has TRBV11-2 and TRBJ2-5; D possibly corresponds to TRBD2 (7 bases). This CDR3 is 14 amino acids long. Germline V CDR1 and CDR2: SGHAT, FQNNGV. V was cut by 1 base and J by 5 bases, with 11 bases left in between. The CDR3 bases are TGTGCCAGCAGCTTAGGGGGGGGCTGGGAGACCCAGTACTTC. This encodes CASSLGGGWETQYF.

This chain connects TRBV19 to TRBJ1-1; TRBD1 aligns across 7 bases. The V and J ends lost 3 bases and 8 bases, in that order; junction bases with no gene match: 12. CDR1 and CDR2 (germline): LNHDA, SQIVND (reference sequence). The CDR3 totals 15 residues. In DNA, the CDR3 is TGTGCCAGTAGTATTTCCGCGGGAGGGGGCGAGGAAGCTTTCTTT. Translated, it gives CASSISAGGGEEAFF. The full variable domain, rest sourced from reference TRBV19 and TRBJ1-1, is DGGITQSPKYLFRKEGQNVTLSCEQNLNHDAMYWYRQDPGQGLRLIYYSQIVNDFQKGDIAEGYSVSREKKESFPLTVTSAQKNPTAFYLCASSISAGGGEEAFFGQGTRLTVV.

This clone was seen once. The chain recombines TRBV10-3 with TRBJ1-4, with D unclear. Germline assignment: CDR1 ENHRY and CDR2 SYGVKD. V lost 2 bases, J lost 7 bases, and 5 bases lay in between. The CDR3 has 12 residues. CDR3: CAISETSEKLFF. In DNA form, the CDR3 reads TGTGCCATCAGTGAGACGAGTGAAAAACTGTTTTTT.

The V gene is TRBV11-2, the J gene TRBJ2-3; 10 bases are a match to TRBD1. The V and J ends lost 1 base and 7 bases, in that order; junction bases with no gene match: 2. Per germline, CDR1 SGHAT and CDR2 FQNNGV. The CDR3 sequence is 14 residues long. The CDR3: CASSLVDRGHTQYF. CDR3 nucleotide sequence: TGTGCCAGCAGCTTAGTCGACAGGGGGCATACGCAGTATTTT.

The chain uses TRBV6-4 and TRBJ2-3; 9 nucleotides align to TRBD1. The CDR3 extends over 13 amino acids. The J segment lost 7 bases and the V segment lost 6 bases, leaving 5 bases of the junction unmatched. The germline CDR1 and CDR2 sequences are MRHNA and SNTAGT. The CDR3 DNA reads TGTGCCAGCAGCGGGACAGGGTCAAATACGCAGTATTTT. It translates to CASSGTGSNTQYF.

The CDR3 DNA follows: TGCGCCAGCAGCCAAGGACAGGGGGCAGGGGAAAAACTGTTTTTT. Translation gives CASSQGQGAGEKLFF. This chain links TRBV4-1 with TRBJ1-4; the match to TRBD1 covers 10 bases. CDR3 length: 15 amino acids. CDR1 MGHRA and CDR2 YSYEKL come from the germline V gene. The V gene end was trimmed by 1 base and the J gene end by 8 bases; junction bases not matched to a gene: 4.

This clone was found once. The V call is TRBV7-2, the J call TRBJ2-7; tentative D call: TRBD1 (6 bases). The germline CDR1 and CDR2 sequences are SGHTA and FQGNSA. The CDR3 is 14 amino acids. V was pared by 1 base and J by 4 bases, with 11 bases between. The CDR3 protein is CASSLGQGWYEQYF. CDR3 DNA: TGTGCCAGCAGCTTAGGTCAGGGGTGGTACGAGCAGTACTTC.

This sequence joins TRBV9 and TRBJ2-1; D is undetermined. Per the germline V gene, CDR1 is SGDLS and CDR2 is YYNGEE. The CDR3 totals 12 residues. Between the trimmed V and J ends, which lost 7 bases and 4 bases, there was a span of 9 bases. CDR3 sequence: CASARVYNEQFF. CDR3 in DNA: TGTGCCAGCGCACGGGTTTACAATGAGCAGTTCTTC.

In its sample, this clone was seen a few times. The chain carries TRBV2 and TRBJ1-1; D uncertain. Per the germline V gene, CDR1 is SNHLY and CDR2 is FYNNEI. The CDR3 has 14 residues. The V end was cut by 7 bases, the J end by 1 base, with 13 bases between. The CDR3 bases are TGTGCCAGCACCCTGCTAACTGGGAACACTGAAGCTTTCTTT. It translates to CASTLLTGNTEAFF.